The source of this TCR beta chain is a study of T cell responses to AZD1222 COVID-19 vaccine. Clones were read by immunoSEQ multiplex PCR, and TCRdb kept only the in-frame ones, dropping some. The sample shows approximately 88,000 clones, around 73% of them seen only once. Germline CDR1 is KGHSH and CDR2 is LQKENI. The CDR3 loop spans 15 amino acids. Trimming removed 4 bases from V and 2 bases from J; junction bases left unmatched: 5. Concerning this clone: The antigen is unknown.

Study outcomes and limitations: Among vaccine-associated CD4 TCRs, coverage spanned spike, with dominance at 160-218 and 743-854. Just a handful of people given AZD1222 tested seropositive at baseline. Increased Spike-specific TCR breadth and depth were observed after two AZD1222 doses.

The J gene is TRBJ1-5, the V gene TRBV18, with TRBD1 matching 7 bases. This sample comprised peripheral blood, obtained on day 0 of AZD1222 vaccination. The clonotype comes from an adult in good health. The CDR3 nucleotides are TGTGCCAGCTCACGATCTGGACAGGGCAATCAGCCCCAGCATTTT. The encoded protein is CASSRSGQGNQPQHF.